This is a list of T cell receptor beta chains from one sample in a study of T cell changes during pregnancy in multiple sclerosis. The table came from immunoSEQ multiplex PCR; TCRdb's copy has only in-frame clones and leaves some out. The table records almost 50,000 clones, around 93% of them present only once. The input for sequencing was peripheral blood, taken after pregnancy. The receptor set was obtained from a female donor with multiple sclerosis, enrolled in a pregnancy study. CDR3s include the opening cysteine and the closing phenylalanine or tryptophan. Fields, in order: J gene, clone size, D gene, V gene, CDR3 DNA, CDR3 protein. D genes are given only for firm matches. The listing skips clone size in some rows; elsewhere it reads once, few, many or a size class.

TRBJ2-7 | . | . | TRBV15 | TGTGCCACCAGCGGACCGCGGGGCTTCCCCCACGAGCAGTACTTC | CATSGPRGFPHEQYF
TRBJ2-7 | . | TRBD1 | TRBV19 | TGTGCCAGTAGTATAGCTGGGACAGCAGACTACGAGCAGTACTTC | CASSIAGTADYEQYF
TRBJ2-1 | . | TRBD2 | TRBV2 | TGTGCCAGGGGAGGGTTCACTAGCGGATACAATGAGCAGTTCTTC | CARGGFTSGYNEQFF
TRBJ2-7 | . | . | TRBV4-3 | TGCGCCAGCAGCCAAGAACTCGAGAGCTCCTACGAGCAGTACTTC | CASSQELESSYEQYF
TRBJ2-5 | . | . | TRBV12-5 | TGTGCTAGTGGTTTGGCGACAGTTCTCTCCGGAGAGACCCAGTACTTC | CASGLATVLSGETQYF
TRBJ2-5 | . | TRBD2 | TRBV2 | TGTGCCAGCAGTCCCAGCCGGGGGGGCTTGGAGACCCAGTACTTC | CASSPSRGGLETQYF
TRBJ1-2 | few | . | TRBV10-3 | TGTGCCATCAGTGACGCAGGGGATGGCTACACCTTC | CAISDAGDGYTF
TRBJ2-1 | . | . | TRBV7-2 | TGTGCCAGCAGCTATACAGGGAATGAGCAGTTCTTC | CASSYTGNEQFF
TRBJ2-1 | few | TRBD2 | TRBV11-2 | TGTGCCAGCAGCTTAGCGCCGGCCAGCGGGGGGCCGGAACAAAGTGAGCAGTTCTTC | CASSLAPASGGPEQSEQFF
TRBJ1-2 | . | TRBD1 | TRBV4-3 | TGCGCCAGCAGCCAAGTTATAGGGACAGGGGCTGTCACCTTC | CASSQVIGTGAVTF
TRBJ2-2 | . | . | TRBV15 | TGTGCCACCAGCAGAGAAGCCGAGGTTACCGGGGAGCTGTTTTTT | CATSREAEVTGELFF
TRBJ1-1 | . | . | TRBV10-1 | TGCGCCAGCAGTGGGGCAGGGGATAACACTGAAGCTTTCTTT | CASSGAGDNTEAFF
TRBJ1-1 | . | . | TRBV5-1 | TGCGCCAGCAGCTTGGTAGACAGGAACACTGAAGCTTTCTTT | CASSLVDRNTEAFF
TRBJ2-5 | . | . | TRBV4-3 | TGCGCCAGCAGCCAAGGCCCTGGGGCGCAATGGGCCCAGGGGGAGACCCAGTACTTC | CASSQGPGAQWAQGETQYF
TRBJ2-7 | . | TRBD1 | TRBV7-9 | TGTGCCAGCAGCTTAGGGGGGACAGTACGTCGCGAGCAGTACTTC | CASSLGGTVRREQYF
TRBJ1-2 | . | . | TRBV29-1 | TGCAGCGCCTCCGGGAGCCATTATGGCTACACCTTC | CSASGSHYGYTF
TRBJ1-2 | . | . | TRBV30 | TGTGCCTGGAGTGTAGGGGGCTATGGCTACACCTTC | CAWSVGGYGYTF
TRBJ2-2 | . | . | TRBV19 | TGTGCCAGTAGTGATTCGGTTGGACTGATGAACACCGGGGAGCTGTTTTTT | CASSDSVGLMNTGELFF
TRBJ2-1 | once | TRBD1 | TRBV5-1 | TGCGCCAGCAGCTGGTTACAGGGGTCCGATGAGCAGTTCTTC | CASSWLQGSDEQFF
TRBJ2-1 | . | TRBD2 | TRBV4-3 | TGCGCCAGCAGCCAAGATAGGGGACTAGCGGGAGCTGAGCAGTTCTTC | CASSQDRGLAGAEQFF
TRBJ1-5 | . | . | TRBV4-3 | TGCGCCAGCAGCCAAGATCTCCGGTCGGTGAGCAATCAGCCCCAGCATTTT | CASSQDLRSVSNQPQHF
TRBJ2-7 | once | TRBD2 | TRBV11-3 | TGTGCCAGCAGCCTAGGGACTAGCGGCCTCTACGAGCAGTACTTC | CASSLGTSGLYEQYF
TRBJ2-2 | . | . | TRBV9 | TGTGCCAGCAGCGCGACTAGTGGGTGGACCGGGGAGCTGTTTTTT | CASSATSGWTGELFF
TRBJ1-1 | . | TRBD1 | TRBV4-2 | TGTGCCAGCAGCCAAGATCCCCAGGGGGCGAACACTGAAGCTTTCTTT | CASSQDPQGANTEAFF
TRBJ1-1 | . | . | TRBV7-2 | TGTGCCAGCAGCTTCACGACAGGGAACACTGAAGCTTTCTTT | CASSFTTGNTEAFF
TRBJ1-5 | . | . | TRBV6-6 | TGTGCCAGCAGTTACCCAGATCAGGGAAGGCAGCCCCAGCATTTT | CASSYPDQGRQPQHF
TRBJ2-7 | . | TRBD1 | TRBV30 | TGTGCCTTCGACGACACCGGACAGGGTGAATACTTC | CAFDDTGQGEYF
TRBJ2-2 | once | . | TRBV13 | TGTGCCAGCAGCTTATGGCGGGGAACCGGGGAGCTGTTTTTT | CASSLWRGTGELFF
TRBJ1-2 | . | . | TRBV2 | TGTGCCAGCAGTGTGAGGCCGGCGGGGGCTCTCGACTATGGCTACACCTTC | CASSVRPAGALDYGYTF
TRBJ2-5 | . | . | TRBV19 | TGTGCCAGTAGTATAGATGCGAAGACCCAGTACTTC | CASSIDAKTQYF
TRBJ2-3 | . | . | TRBV11-2 | TGTGCCAGCAGCTTACCACAGGGTACGCAGTATTTT | CASSLPQGTQYF
TRBJ2-1 | . | TRBD2 | TRBV7-2 | TGTGCCAGCAGCTCCCAAGCCCGACTAGCGGGGAACAATGAGCAGTTCTTC | CASSSQARLAGNNEQFF
TRBJ2-5 | . | . | TRBV9 | TGTGCCAGCAGCCCGATGGGAGGTAGGGAGCAAGAGACCCAGTACTTC | CASSPMGGREQETQYF
TRBJ2-1 | . | TRBD2 | TRBV5-1 | TGCGCCAGCAGCTTACTAGCGGGGGGGAACAATGAGCAGTTCTTC | CASSLLAGGNNEQFF
TRBJ1-1 | . | . | TRBV13 | TGTGCCAGCAGCTTACTGCGAACTGAAGCTTTCTTT | CASSLLRTEAFF
TRBJ2-7 | . | . | TRBV12-5 | TGTGCTAGTGGGGCTTTAGCGGGGACAGCCTACGAGCAGTACTTC | CASGALAGTAYEQYF
TRBJ1-3 | . | . | TRBV28 | TGTGCCAGCAGTTTAAGCAGGGCTGGAAACACCATATATTTT | CASSLSRAGNTIYF
TRBJ1-5 | . | . | TRBV18 | TGTGCCAGTACCCGGGGGAATCAGCCCCAGCATTTT | CASTRGNQPQHF
TRBJ1-2 | . | TRBD1 | TRBV13 | TGTGCCAGCTCCTCGGACAGGGACTATGGCTACACCTTC | CASSSDRDYGYTF
TRBJ2-7 | . | TRBD1 | TRBV6-5 | TGTGCCAGCAGTTCCCTTACAGGGGCTGGGACCTACGAGCAGTACTTC | CASSSLTGAGTYEQYF
TRBJ2-7 | . | TRBD1 | TRBV7-8 | TGTGCCAGCAGCAACCCCCTCCGGGACAGCTCCTACGAGCAGTACTTC | CASSNPLRDSSYEQYF
TRBJ2-1 | . | . | TRBV6-6 | TGTGCCAGCAGTGACAGTTTTCATGAGCAGTTCTTC | CASSDSFHEQFF
TRBJ1-5 | . | . | TRBV10-3 | TGTGCCACCGAACACGAGGGTGGGCATCAGCCCCAGCATTTT | CATEHEGGHQPQHF
TRBJ1-2 | . | TRBD1 | TRBV6-5 | TGTGCCAGCAGTCCCGGGACAGCTCTCTATGGCTACACCTTC | CASSPGTALYGYTF
TRBJ1-1 | . | . | TRBV6-6 | TGTGCCAGCAGTTACTCTGGGGGCATCACTGAAGCTTTCTTT | CASSYSGGITEAFF